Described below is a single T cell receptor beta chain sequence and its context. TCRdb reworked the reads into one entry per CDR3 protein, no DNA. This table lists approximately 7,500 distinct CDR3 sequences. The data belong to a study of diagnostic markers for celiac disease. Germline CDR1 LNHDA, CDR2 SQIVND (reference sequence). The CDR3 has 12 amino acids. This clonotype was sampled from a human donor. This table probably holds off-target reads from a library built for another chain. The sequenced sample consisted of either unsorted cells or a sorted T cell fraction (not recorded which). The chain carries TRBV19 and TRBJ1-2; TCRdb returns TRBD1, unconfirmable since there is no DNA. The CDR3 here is CASSIAGGGYTF. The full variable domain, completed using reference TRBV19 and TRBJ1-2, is DGGITQSPKYLFRKEGQNVTLSCEQNLNHDAMYWYRQDPGQGLRLIYYSQIVNDFQKGDIAEGYSVSREKKESFPLTVTSAQKNPTAFYLCASSIAGGGYTFGSGTRLTVV.